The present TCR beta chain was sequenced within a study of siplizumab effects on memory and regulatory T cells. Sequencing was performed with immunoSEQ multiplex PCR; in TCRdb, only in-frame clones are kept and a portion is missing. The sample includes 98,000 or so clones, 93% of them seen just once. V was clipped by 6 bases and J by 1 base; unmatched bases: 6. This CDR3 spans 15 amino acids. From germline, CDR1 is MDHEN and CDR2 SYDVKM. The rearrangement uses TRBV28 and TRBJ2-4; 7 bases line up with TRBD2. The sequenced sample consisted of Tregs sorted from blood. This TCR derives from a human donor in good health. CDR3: CASRSREGAKNIQYF. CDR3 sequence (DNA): TGTGCCAGCAGATCCAGGGAGGGGGCCAAAAACATTCAGTACTTC.